This T cell receptor (beta chain) was identified during a study of blood T cell repertoires in COVID-19. About the study: Sample material is recorded as cDNA or gDNA derived from T cells, B-cell-depleted T cells, or PBMCs.

Generated by immunoSEQ multiplex PCR, the TCRdb table keeps only in-frame clones and is missing some. The data hold some 190,000 clones, with approximately 84% observed a single time. The clonotype originates from a woman of 80 years or more with acute or convalescent COVID-19. Sequenced sample: peripheral blood.

CDR3 residues: CASSLRGLRSYNEQFF. The CDR3 DNA is TGTGCCAGCAGCTTAAGGGGTCTCCGCTCCTACAATGAGCAGTTCTTC. The genes are TRBV7-9 and TRBJ2-1; TRBD1 might be the D (5 bases). This CDR3 has 16 residues. Germline CDR1 is SEHNR and CDR2 is FQNEAQ (reference sequence). The ends were cut back, 2 bases at V and 0 bases at J, with 11 bases in the middle.